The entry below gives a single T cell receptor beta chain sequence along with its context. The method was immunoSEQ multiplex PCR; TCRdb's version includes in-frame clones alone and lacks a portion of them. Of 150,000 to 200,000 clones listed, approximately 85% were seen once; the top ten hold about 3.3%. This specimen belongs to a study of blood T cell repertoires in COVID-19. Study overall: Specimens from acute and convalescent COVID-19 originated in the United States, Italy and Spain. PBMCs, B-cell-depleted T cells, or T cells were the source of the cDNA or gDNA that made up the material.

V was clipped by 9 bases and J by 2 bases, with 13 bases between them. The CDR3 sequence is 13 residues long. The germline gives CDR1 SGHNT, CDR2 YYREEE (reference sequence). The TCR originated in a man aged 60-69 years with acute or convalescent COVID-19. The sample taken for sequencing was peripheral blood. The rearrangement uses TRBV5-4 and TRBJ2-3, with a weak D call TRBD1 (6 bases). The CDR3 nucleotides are TGTGCCATGACAGGTACCCACACAGATACGCAGTATTTT. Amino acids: CAMTGTHTDTQYF.